This T cell receptor (beta chain) is drawn from a study of blood T cell repertoires in COVID-19. Turning to the study itself: COVID-19 samples from acute and convalescent phases originated in the United States, Italy and Spain. From T cells, B-cell-depleted T cells, or PBMCs came the material, which was cDNA or gDNA.

This CDR3 contains 13 residues. Original processing methods: Amplified reference gene primers provided the basis for estimating nucleated cell counts. The repertoire was sequenced with immunoSEQ multiplex PCR; TCRdb's copy has only in-frame clones and lacks some. The V and J calls and clone size are taken from that table; D and trimming were inferred from the DNA. The sample has about 130,000 clones, roughly 84% seen once. The sequence came from a human donor in a cohort sampled during active COVID-19. V usage is TRBV21-1 and J usage is TRBJ1-4; no check of the table's D call, TRBD1, against the DNA was made. TRBV21-1 is marked as a pseudogene. The sequenced sample consisted of peripheral blood. The DNA for the CDR3 is TGTATAAACGCGACAGGGCCTAATGAAAAACTGTTTTTT. Translating it yields CINATGPNEKLFF.